The rows below give T cell receptor beta chains drawn from one sample of a study of OX40 agonist ivuxolimab in advanced cancers. This table comes from immunoSEQ multiplex PCR, and its TCRdb copy is limited to in-frame clones, with some not included. The sample includes about 35,000 clones, 80% to 95% of them seen just once. The material was CD4+ or CD8+ T cells sorted from blood, obtained in a trial of the OX40 agonist ivuxolimab. These receptors all come from an adult with an advanced solid tumor such as melanoma, head and neck, liver or kidney cancer. Each CDR3 is given with its conserved first and last residue. Fields, in order: V gene, J gene, clone size, D gene, CDR3 DNA, CDR3 protein. The D gene is left open where the match is weak. Part of the rows lack a size; the others show once, few, many or a class for expanded clones.

TRBV27,TRBJ2-2,.,TRBD1,TGTGCCAGCCAGACAGGGGGGACCGGGGAGCTGTTTTTT,CASQTGGTGELFF
TRBV5-5,TRBJ2-3,once,.,TGTGCCAGCAGCTTGGACAACCCGAGCACAGATACGCAGTATTTT,CASSLDNPSTDTQYF
TRBV6-6,TRBJ2-7,.,TRBD1,TGTGCCAGCACTCTGACAGGGGGCGTCCACGAGCAGTACTTC,CASTLTGGVHEQYF
TRBV7-3,TRBJ1-5,.,.,TGTGCCAGCAGCCTCCCACGGGTAAAGAATCAGCCCCAGCATTTT,CASSLPRVKNQPQHF
TRBV6-5,TRBJ1-1,.,TRBD1,TGTGCCAGCAGTTCAGGGGACAGGGGGAACACTGAAGCTTTCTTT,CASSSGDRGNTEAFF
TRBV7-9,TRBJ2-7,.,TRBD1,TGTGCCAGCAGCTTAGGGACAGGGAGCTACGAGCAGTACTTC,CASSLGTGSYEQYF
TRBV9,TRBJ2-1,.,TRBD2,TGTGCCAGCAGCGTAGCCCCTAGCGGGGGGGGCCAGCAGTTCTTC,CASSVAPSGGGQQFF
TRBV6-5,TRBJ1-6,once,.,TGTGCCAGCAGTTCAGGGCCCTCGAATTCACCCCTCCACTTT,CASSSGPSNSPLHF
TRBV11-3,TRBJ2-2,.,TRBD2,TGTGCCAGCAGCTCTAGCGGGGGGACCGGGGAGCTGTTTTTT,CASSSSGGTGELFF
TRBV28,TRBJ2-3,.,TRBD1,TGTGCCAGCAGTCCAAACAGGGGGCTTGAAGATACGCAGTATTTT,CASSPNRGLEDTQYF
TRBV28,TRBJ1-5,.,.,TGTGCCACCCACCCCAGGGGACGGAGCAATCAGCCCCAGCATTTT,CATHPRGRSNQPQHF
TRBV5-5,TRBJ2-1,.,TRBD1,TGTGCCAGCAGCCCGAGGGTGGACAGGGAAGACAATGAGCAGTTCTTC,CASSPRVDREDNEQFF
TRBV28,TRBJ2-7,.,TRBD2,TGTGCCAGCAGTTCTGGGGGAGGGCCTGACGTCAAGCAGTACTTC,CASSSGGGPDVKQYF
TRBV6-5,TRBJ2-3,.,.,TGTGCCAGCAGTTACTCGATCTTACGGGCAGATACGCAGTATTTT,CASSYSILRADTQYF
TRBV7-9,TRBJ2-4,.,.,TGTGCCAGCAGCTTATTCCTGGGCAGGGAAGAACTAGCCAAAAACATTCAGTACTTC,CASSLFLGREELAKNIQYF
TRBV2,TRBJ1-1,.,TRBD1,TGTGCCAGCAGTCTCTCCAGGGGGTCAGGGGGGAACACTGAAGCTTTCTTT,CASSLSRGSGGNTEAFF
TRBV1,TRBJ2-5,.,.,TGCACCAGCAGCCAGTTCGCGGGAGGGCCTCAGAAGACCCAGTACTTC,CTSSQFAGGPQKTQYF
TRBV5-6,TRBJ2-7,.,TRBD1,TGTGCCAGCAGCTTGCCCCACAGGGGTGGGTATGAGCAGTACTTC,CASSLPHRGGYEQYF
TRBV28,TRBJ1-1,.,.,TGTGCCAGCACCCAAGGGGCAGGCTGGGAAACTGAAGCTTTCTTT,CASTQGAGWETEAFF
TRBV30,TRBJ1-5,.,.,TGTGCCTGGAGTGTACCAAATAGCAATCAGCCCCAGCATTTT,CAWSVPNSNQPQHF
TRBV30,TRBJ2-1,.,.,TGTGCCTGGGCCGGGACGGGTTACAATGAGCAGTTCTTC,CAWAGTGYNEQFF
TRBV28,TRBJ2-3,.,.,TGTGCCAGCATTAAAAGGCTAGCCGGCCTCCTCACAGATACGCAGTATTTT,CASIKRLAGLLTDTQYF
TRBV28,TRBJ1-1,once,.,TGTGCCAGCAGTTTAAATTCGCAGAGGACTGAAGCTTTCTTT,CASSLNSQRTEAFF
TRBV18,TRBJ2-1,.,TRBD1,TGTGCCAGCTCACAGGGACAGGGGGGCCCCTACAATGAGCAGTTCTTC,CASSQGQGGPYNEQFF
TRBV5-5,TRBJ1-2,.,.,TGTGCCAGCAGCTTGGTGGGGGGTAACTATGGCTACACCTTC,CASSLVGGNYGYTF
TRBV6-5,TRBJ2-3,.,.,TGTGCCAGCAGTTCCTGGGGGACAGATACGCAGTATTTT,CASSSWGTDTQYF
TRBV19,TRBJ2-1,.,.,TGTGCCAGTAGTATAGGGCTCCCGCGCAATGAGCAGTTCTTC,CASSIGLPRNEQFF
TRBV30,TRBJ1-5,.,.,TGTGCCTGGAGTGTGGCTAGTTATCAGCCCCAGCATTTT,CAWSVASYQPQHF
TRBV4-1,TRBJ1-1,.,TRBD1,TGCGCCAGCAGCTACCAGACAGGGATGGCTTTCTTT,CASSYQTGMAFF
TRBV7-3,TRBJ2-3,.,TRBD2,TGTGCCAGCAGCATAGTAGCGGGGCCCACAGATACGCAGTATTTT,CASSIVAGPTDTQYF
TRBV7-3,TRBJ2-2,.,TRBD2,TGTGCCAGCAGCTTATTCCCCAGACTAGCGGGGGGGAACACCGGGGAGCTGTTTTTT,CASSLFPRLAGGNTGELFF
TRBV4-2,TRBJ1-5,.,.,TGTGCCAGCAGCCAAGAGCTGGGGCCTAACACTCATAGCAATCAGCCCCAGCATTTT,CASSQELGPNTHSNQPQHF
TRBV27,TRBJ2-1,.,TRBD2,TGTGCCAGCAGTTTGGGCCGGGGGGACCGCCTTCAGTTCTTC,CASSLGRGDRLQFF
TRBV6-6,TRBJ2-2,.,.,TGTGCCAGCAGTCCTAGCTCCCCCGGGGAGCTGTTTTTT,CASSPSSPGELFF
TRBV29-1,TRBJ2-7,.,.,TGCAGCGTTGAAGATCGGAGGGGGAACGAGCAGTACTTC,CSVEDRRGNEQYF
TRBV19,TRBJ1-1,.,TRBD1,TGTGCCAGTAGTCAGACAGGGTCGGGAACTGAAGCTTTCTTT,CASSQTGSGTEAFF
TRBV28,TRBJ1-5,.,.,TGTGCCAGCAGTTTGGAAGGGGTGAGCAATCAGCCCCAGCATTTT,CASSLEGVSNQPQHF
TRBV12-2,TRBJ2-7,.,.,TGTGCAAGTCGCTTATTTCGAAACAGGGGGCCAGGCGGTTACGAGCAGTACTTC,CASRLFRNRGPGGYEQYF
TRBV5-1,TRBJ1-3,.,.,TGCGCCAGCAGCTTGGACACTAGCTCTGGAAACACCATATATTTT,CASSLDTSSGNTIYF
TRBV2,TRBJ1-1,once,TRBD1,TGTGCCAGCAGGGGGGGGGACAGATACACTGAAGCTTTCTTT,CASRGGDRYTEAFF
TRBV27,TRBJ2-1,.,.,TGTGCCAGCAGTTCCCAGGTTAACTCCTACAATGAGCAGTTCTTC,CASSSQVNSYNEQFF
TRBV4-3,TRBJ1-6,.,.,TGCGCCAGCAGCCAGAGGCCCGGGGGGGGTTCACCCCTCCACTTT,CASSQRPGGGSPLHF
TRBV5-5,TRBJ1-2,.,TRBD1,TGTGCCAGCAGCTCCTCCGGGACAGACTATGGCTACACCTTC,CASSSSGTDYGYTF
TRBV2,TRBJ1-1,.,.,TGTGCCAGCACCCTTCTTGACACTGAAGCTTTCTTT,CASTLLDTEAFF
TRBV11-2,TRBJ2-3,.,TRBD2,TGTGCCAGCAGCTTAGAATATCCGGGAGGGCCGACAGATACGCAGTATTTT,CASSLEYPGGPTDTQYF
TRBV29-1,TRBJ2-3,.,.,TGCAGCGTCGGAACAGGTCCAGATACGCAGTATTTT,CSVGTGPDTQYF
TRBV6-5,TRBJ2-7,.,.,TGTGCCAGCAAAACCGGGGGAGGCGACGAGCAGTACTTC,CASKTGGGDEQYF
TRBV28,TRBJ1-2,.,.,TGTGCCAGCAGCGGCGGACTCCTTAACTATGGCTACACCTTC,CASSGGLLNYGYTF
TRBV19,TRBJ1-2,.,TRBD1,TGTGCCAGTCGTGGACAGGTCTATGGCTACACCTTC,CASRGQVYGYTF
TRBV28,TRBJ2-7,.,TRBD1,TGTGCCAGCAGCGGACAGGGGGGATCCTACGAGCAGTACTTC,CASSGQGGSYEQYF
TRBV10-1,TRBJ2-2,.,.,TGCGCCAGCAGTGAGGGGGGGGCGCGGGGCACCGGGGAGCTGTTTTTT,CASSEGGARGTGELFF
TRBV2,TRBJ2-2,.,.,TGTGCCAGCAGTGACTCCTTAGAGACCGGGGAGCTGTTTTTT,CASSDSLETGELFF
TRBV7-2,TRBJ2-5,once,TRBD2,TGTGCCAGCAGCTTATCGCTAGCGGGGGAGACCCAGTACTTC,CASSLSLAGETQYF
TRBV28,TRBJ2-5,.,.,TGTGCCAGCAGAACGACTAAGCTGCAAGAGACCCAGTACTTC,CASRTTKLQETQYF